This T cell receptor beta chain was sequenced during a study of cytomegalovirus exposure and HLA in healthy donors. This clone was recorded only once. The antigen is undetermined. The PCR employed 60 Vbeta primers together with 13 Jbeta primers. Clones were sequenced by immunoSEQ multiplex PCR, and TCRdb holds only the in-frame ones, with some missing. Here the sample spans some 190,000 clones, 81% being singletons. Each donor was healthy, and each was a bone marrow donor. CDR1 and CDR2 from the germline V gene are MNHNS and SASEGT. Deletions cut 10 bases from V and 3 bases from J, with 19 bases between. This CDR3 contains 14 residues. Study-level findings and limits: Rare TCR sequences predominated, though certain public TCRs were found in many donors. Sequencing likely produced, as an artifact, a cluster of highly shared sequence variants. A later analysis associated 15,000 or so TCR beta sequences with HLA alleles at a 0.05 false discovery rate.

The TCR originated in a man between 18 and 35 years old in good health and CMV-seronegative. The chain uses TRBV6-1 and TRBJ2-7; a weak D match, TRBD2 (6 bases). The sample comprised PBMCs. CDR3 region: CATGDGGRSYEQYF. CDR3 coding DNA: TGTGCCACGGGGGATGGGGGGAGAAGCTACGAGCAGTACTTC.